Shown below are 18 T cell receptor beta chains from a single sample sequenced in a study of T cell responses to AZD1222 COVID-19 vaccine. Only in-frame clones appear in the TCRdb table, and some are missing; sequencing was by immunoSEQ multiplex PCR. The data hold under 200,000 clones, with roughly 92% observed a single time. The material was peripheral blood, obtained on day 0 of AZD1222 vaccination. Every receptor here comes from an adult in good health.

V and J are TRBV2 and TRBJ1-5; D ambiguous. Germline values: CDR1 SNHLY, CDR2 FYNNEI. Trimming removed 8 bases at V and 1 base at J, with 9 bases between. This CDR3 region has 13 residues. CDR3 nucleotides: TGTGCCAGCCAGCATGAAAGCAATCAGCCCCAGCATTTT. Protein: CASQHESNQPQHF.

The CDR3 sequence is CASSRGQGNSPLHF. The CDR3 DNA follows: TGTGCCAGCAGTCGTGGACAGGGTAATTCACCCCTCCACTTT. The rearrangement joins TRBV7-9 to TRBJ1-6, with 8 bases identical to TRBD1. V shed 6 bases, J shed 6 bases, and the junction held 4 bases outside the gene matches. This CDR3 spans 14 amino acids. From germline, CDR1 is SEHNR and CDR2 FQNEAQ (reference sequence).

The V call is TRBV30, the J call TRBJ2-3, with 7 bases fitting TRBD2. Germline V gene sequence: CDR1 GTSNPN, CDR2 SVGIG (reference sequence). The length of the CDR3 is 12 residues. Trimming at V came to 1 base and at J to 6 bases, leaving 1 base not matched to a gene. CDR3 bases: TGTGCCTGGAGTGCCGGGGGGGATACGCAGTATTTT. Amino acid sequence: CAWSAGGDTQYF.

The chain's CDR3 is CASSQMRGGYNEQFF. The CDR3 bases are TGCGCCAGCAGCCAGATGCGGGGGGGTTACAATGAGCAGTTCTTC. The genes are TRBV4-1 and TRBJ2-1, with TRBD2 matching over 9 bases. J gave up 4 bases and V 3 bases, and 4 bases lay outside the gene matches. This CDR3 is 15 amino acids long. The germline V gene encodes CDR1 MGHRA and CDR2 YSYEKL.

V and J are TRBV19 and TRBJ2-3; 9 bases fit TRBD2. The CDR3 extends over 17 amino acids. Trimming took 3 bases from V and 0 from J; bases not matched to a gene: 7. Germline V gives CDR1 LNHDA, CDR2 SQIVND (reference sequence). The CDR3 DNA is TGTGCCAGTAGTATGTCTTGGCTAGCGGGGAGCACAGATACGCAGTATTTT. It yields the protein CASSMSWLAGSTDTQYF.

This clone appeared a single time. The chain combines TRBV10-3 with TRBJ1-1, with D perhaps TRBD1 (5 bases). V lost 6 bases and J lost 4, with 15 bases in between. Germline V lookup: CDR1 ENHRY, CDR2 SYGVKD. The CDR3 length is 14 residues. The CDR3 loop reads CAIRPTTEITEAFF. The CDR3 nucleotides are TGTGCCATCAGACCTACGACAGAAATCACTGAAGCTTTCTTT.

The J gene is TRBJ2-2, the V gene TRBV27; D tentatively fits TRBD1 or TRBD2 (5 bases each). The CDR3 is made up of 16 amino acids. Trimming pared 2 bases from V and 4 bases from J, leaving 14 bases between. Germline V gene data show CDR1 as MNHEY and CDR2 as SMNVEV (reference sequence). The CDR3 DNA sequence: TGTGCCAGCAGTTTAATGCCGGGGCGAGGCACCGGGGAGCTGTTTTTT. Protein sequence: CASSLMPGRGTGELFF.

The rearrangement joins TRBV19 to TRBJ1-2, with a weak D call TRBD1 (6 bases). The CDR3 length is 17 residues. Germline V gene sequence: CDR1 LNHDA, CDR2 SQIVND (reference sequence). Trimming removed 1 base at V and 4 bases at J, with 19 bases between. CDR3 loop: CASSIAGGTSRGYGYTF. As DNA, the CDR3 is TGTGCCAGTAGTATAGCCGGGGGGACATCGAGGGGCTATGGCTACACCTTC. Drawing the rest from reference TRBV19 and TRBJ1-2, the complete variable domain is DGGITQSPKYLFRKEGQNVTLSCEQNLNHDAMYWYRQDPGQGLRLIYYSQIVNDFQKGDIAEGYSVSREKKESFPLTVTSAQKNPTAFYLCASSIAGGTSRGYGYTFGSGTRLTVV.

V and J are TRBV7-9 and TRBJ2-2; D perhaps matches TRBD1 (6 bases). Germline V gene data show CDR1 as SEHNR and CDR2 as FQNEAQ (reference sequence). This CDR3 contains 15 residues. Trimming cost V 4 bases and J 7 bases, with 16 bases left between them. CDR3 nucleotides: TGTGCCAGCAGCTCCTATCAGGGGAACGTCGGGGAGCTGTTTTTT. Its translation is CASSSYQGNVGELFF.

V usage is TRBV20-1 and J usage is TRBJ1-2, with D possibly TRBD1 on 5 matching bases. CDR1 DFQATT and CDR2 SNEGSKA come from the germline V gene (reference sequence). This CDR3 is 11 amino acids long. The germline V and J ends were trimmed by 2 bases and 6 bases, with 7 bases remaining between them. The chain's CDR3 is CSARQGHGYTF. The CDR3 nucleotides are TGCAGTGCTAGACAGGGCCATGGCTACACCTTC.

The chain combines TRBV29-1 with TRBJ2-5; the D is unclear. This CDR3 has 15 residues. Trimming cost V 0 bases and J 1 base, with 12 bases left between them. From germline, CDR1 is SQVTM and CDR2 ANQGSEA. CDR3 protein: CSVEDDVTAQETQYF. CDR3 nucleotides: TGCAGCGTTGAAGATGACGTGACCGCCCAAGAGACCCAGTACTTC.

The chain is built from TRBV2 and TRBJ2-7, with 10 bases that match TRBD2. This CDR3 has 14 residues. With 1 base clipped from V and 3 bases from J, the junction kept 0 bases outside the gene matches. Germline CDR1 is SNHLY and CDR2 is FYNNEI. The CDR3 spells CASSEGTSGYEQYF. In DNA, the CDR3 is TGTGCCAGCAGTGAAGGGACTAGCGGCTACGAGCAGTACTTC.

This chain joins TRBV30 and TRBJ1-2; D is possibly TRBD1 (5 bases). In germline, CDR1 is GTSNPN, CDR2 SVGIG (reference sequence). This CDR3 is built from 12 residues. The V gene lost 4 bases and the J gene lost 5 bases, with 11 bases spanning the gap. CDR3 in DNA: TGTGCCTGGACCCCACGGGGGTATGGCTACACCTTC. It is translated as CAWTPRGYGYTF.

The chain has TRBV4-1 and TRBJ1-1; TRBD1 matches 7 bases. The CDR3 has 15 amino acids. Germline lookup yields CDR1 MGHRA and CDR2 YSYEKL. Unmatched junction bases numbered 16, after V lost 7 bases and J lost 8 bases. CDR3 coding DNA: TGCGCCAGCACCTCCCGTCGGGGCTCGGGACAGGAAGCTTTCTTT. Translating it yields CASTSRRGSGQEAFF.

This chain links TRBV13 with TRBJ2-1, with 12 bases lining up with TRBD2. The J segment lost 10 bases and the V segment lost 5 bases, leaving 9 bases of the junction unmatched. Looked up from germline, CDR1 is PRHDT and CDR2 is FYEKMQ (reference sequence). The CDR3 length is 15 residues. This CDR3 reads CASSPLGLAGQEQFF. CDR3 nucleotide sequence: TGTGCCAGCAGCCCCCTGGGACTAGCGGGTCAAGAGCAGTTCTTC.

The J gene is TRBJ2-2, the V gene TRBV19, with a weak D call TRBD1 (6 bases). The germline CDR1 and CDR2 sequences are LNHDA and SQIVND (reference sequence). V was pared by 4 bases and J by 1 base, with 10 bases between. The CDR3 has 15 amino acids. The CDR3 coding sequence is TGTGCCAGTAGTACCGGGACAATGAACACCGGGGAGCTGTTTTTT. Translation gives CASSTGTMNTGELFF.

This chain joins TRBV2 and TRBJ1-6, with a tentative D call TRBD1 (5 bases). This CDR3 spans 16 amino acids. CDR1 is SNHLY, CDR2 FYNNEI, per germline. The germline V and J ends were trimmed by 5 bases and 0 bases, with 11 bases remaining between them. CDR3 in DNA: TGTGCCAGCAGTAGGGGAGGGAGCTCCTATAATTCACCCCTCCACTTT. Its translation is CASSRGGSSYNSPLHF.

CDR3 loop: CASRTGGGGYTF. The CDR3 DNA is TGTGCCAGCAGGACAGGGGGCGGTGGCTACACCTTC. The chain is built from TRBV12-3 or TRBV12-4 and TRBJ1-2; 10 bases are a match to TRBD1. V was clipped by 6 bases and J by 7 bases; unmatched bases: 2. The CDR3 is made up of 12 amino acids.